Presented here are 10 T cell receptor beta chains from one specimen sequenced in a study of identical twins. TCRdb re-analysed the 5' RACE reads in MiXCR, keeping a single row per CDR3 protein. The sample has about 700,000 distinct CDR3 sequences, 5.5% to 6.5% seen once. The sequencing sample was made of naive T cells sorted from blood. Receptors originate from a man aged 18 to 35 in good health.

This clonotype was picked up many times. CDR3 in amino acids: CASRVGHGQETQYF. The DNA for the CDR3 is TGTGCCAGCCGTGTGGGTCACGGGCAAGAGACCCAGTACTTC. The V and J genes are TRBV6-1 and TRBJ2-5, with D unresolved. V lost 8 bases and J 2 bases, leaving 15 bases between the germline ends. The CDR3 runs to 14 residues. The germline gives CDR1 MNHNS, CDR2 SASEGT.

This clonotype was counted ten times or more. The V gene is TRBV4-3, the J gene TRBJ1-6; 9 nucleotides agree with TRBD1. CDR1 and CDR2 from the germline V gene are LGHNA and YSLEER. V dropped 1 base and J dropped 9; count of bases not matched to a gene: 4. This CDR3 is built from 15 residues. The CDR3 DNA sequence: TGCGCCAGCAGCCAAGCGGGACAGGGACGTTCACCCCTCCACTTT. It yields the protein CASSQAGQGRSPLHF.

Ten or more counts support this clonotype. The chain employs TRBV12-3 or TRBV12-4 and TRBJ1-2; TRBD1 is a possible D gene (6 bases). The V end lost 1 base, the J end lost 7 bases, and 22 bases lay between the germline ends. The CDR3 consists of 17 residues. The CDR3 DNA reads TGTGCCAGCAGTTTAGGTCCGTCGCCGGGACAAACTGTTGGCTACACCTTC. It encodes CASSLGPSPGQTVGYTF.

The sample holds a few counts of this clonotype. This chain uses TRBV30 with TRBJ2-1; 8 bases agree with TRBD2. The CDR3 consists of 14 residues. The junction had 4 bases not matched to a gene; V was cut back by 2 bases and J by 4 bases. Per germline, CDR1 GTSNPN and CDR2 SVGIG (reference sequence). CDR3 coding DNA: TGTGCCTGGAGTCTTAGCGGGGATTACAATGAGCAGTTCTTC. Translation gives CAWSLSGDYNEQFF. Looking up the rest from reference TRBV30 and TRBJ2-1 gives the full variable domain: SQTIHQWPATLVQPVGSPLSLECTVEGTSNPNLYWYRQAAGRGLQLLFYSVGIGQISSEVPQNLSASRPQDRQFILSSKKLLLSDSGFYLCAWSLSGDYNEQFFGPGTRLTVL.

At least ten counts were recorded for this clonotype. The rearrangement uses TRBV7-8 and TRBJ2-1, with a possible D match to TRBD2 (5 bases). The CDR3 consists of 15 residues. The germline gives CDR1 SGHVS, CDR2 FQNEAQ. Trimming removed 3 bases from V and 4 bases from J, with 13 bases in between. The CDR3 coding sequence is TGTGCCAGCAGCTTGAATTTAGGACTTTACAATGAGCAGTTCTTC. It encodes CASSLNLGLYNEQFF.

This clonotype occurred many times. J is TRBJ1-5 and V is TRBV12-3 or TRBV12-4, with unresolved D. The CDR3 sequence is 15 residues long. Trimming shortened V by 2 bases and J by 1 base, and 9 bases separated the two germline ends. The CDR3 loop is CASSLNRRSNQPQHF. In nucleotides, the CDR3 is TGTGCCAGCAGTTTAAACCGACGAAGCAATCAGCCCCAGCATTTT.

The chain carries TRBV27 and TRBJ2-3; D remains ambiguous. In germline, CDR1 is MNHEY, CDR2 SMNVEV (reference sequence). Between the trimmed V and J ends, which lost 4 bases and 0 bases, there was a span of 5 bases. The CDR3 totals 13 residues. CDR3: CASSWVSTDTQYF. In DNA, the CDR3 is TGTGCCAGCAGTTGGGTTAGCACAGATACGCAGTATTTT.

This sequence joins TRBV7-8 and TRBJ2-7; TRBD2 matches 14 bases. CDR3 size: 18 residues. The germline V gene has CDR1 SGHVS and CDR2 FQNEAQ. V shed 3 bases and J 4 bases; nucleotides not matched to a gene: 11. In DNA form, the CDR3 reads TGTGCCAGCAGCTTCCCCCCGACAGGACTAGCGGGAGGTTACGAGCAGTACTTC. Protein product: CASSFPPTGLAGGYEQYF.

This clonotype showed up just a few times. The chain links TRBV7-3 to TRBJ2-5; D possibly corresponds to TRBD2 (7 bases). With 5 bases removed from V and 2 bases from J, the gap between germline ends came to 15 bases. CDR1 SGHTA and CDR2 FQGTGA come from the germline V gene. This CDR3 has 15 residues. DNA of the CDR3: TGTGCCAGCAGCGGGGGGGCGGGGCCTCAAGAGACCCAGTACTTC. It specifies CASSGGAGPQETQYF. Together with reference TRBV7-3 and TRBJ2-5, the CDR3 gives the full variable domain: GAGVSQTPSNKVTEKGKYVELRCDPISGHTALYWYRQSLGQGPEFLIYFQGTGAADDSGLPNDRFFAVRPEGSVSTLKIQRTERGDSAVYLCASSGGAGPQETQYFGPGTRLLVL.

This clonotype showed up just a few times. The chain carries TRBV10-1 and TRBJ2-3; D is uncertain. Germline V CDR1 and CDR2: WNHNN, SYGVQD (reference sequence). V shed 2 bases and J shed 2 bases, with 8 bases lying between them. The CDR3 runs 14 residues. This CDR3 reads CASSEGHITDTQYF. The CDR3 DNA reads as TGCGCCAGCAGTGAGGGCCATATCACAGATACGCAGTATTTT.